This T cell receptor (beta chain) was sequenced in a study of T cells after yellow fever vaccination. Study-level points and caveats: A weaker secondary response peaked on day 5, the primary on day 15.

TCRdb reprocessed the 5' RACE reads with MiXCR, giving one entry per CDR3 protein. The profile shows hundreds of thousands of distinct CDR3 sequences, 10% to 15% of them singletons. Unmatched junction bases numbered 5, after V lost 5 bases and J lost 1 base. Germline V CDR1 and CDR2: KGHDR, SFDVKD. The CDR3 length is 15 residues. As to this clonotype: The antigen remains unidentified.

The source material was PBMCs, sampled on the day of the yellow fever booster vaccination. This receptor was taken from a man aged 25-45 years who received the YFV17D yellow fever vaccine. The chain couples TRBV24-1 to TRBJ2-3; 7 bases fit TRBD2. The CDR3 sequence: CATSARGSGTDTQYF. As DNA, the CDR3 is TGTGCCACCAGTGCTCGCGGGAGTGGCACAGATACGCAGTATTTT.